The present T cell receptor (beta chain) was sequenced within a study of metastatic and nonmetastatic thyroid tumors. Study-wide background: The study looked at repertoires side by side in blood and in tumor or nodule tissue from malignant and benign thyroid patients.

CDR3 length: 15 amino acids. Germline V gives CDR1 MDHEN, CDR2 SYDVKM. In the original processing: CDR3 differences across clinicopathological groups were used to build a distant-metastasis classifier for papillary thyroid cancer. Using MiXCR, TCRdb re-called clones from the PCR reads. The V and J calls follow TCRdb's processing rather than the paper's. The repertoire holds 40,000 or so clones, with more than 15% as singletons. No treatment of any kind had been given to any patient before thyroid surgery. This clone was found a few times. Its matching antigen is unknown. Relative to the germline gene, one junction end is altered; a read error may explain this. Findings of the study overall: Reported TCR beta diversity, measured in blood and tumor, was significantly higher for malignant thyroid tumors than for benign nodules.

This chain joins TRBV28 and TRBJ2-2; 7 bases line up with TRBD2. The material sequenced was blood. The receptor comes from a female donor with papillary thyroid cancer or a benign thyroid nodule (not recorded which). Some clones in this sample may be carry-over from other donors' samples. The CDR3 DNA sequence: TGTGCAAGCAGTCCAATCCGGGGAGGGAACGGGGAGCTGTTTTTT. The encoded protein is CASSPIRGGNGELFF.